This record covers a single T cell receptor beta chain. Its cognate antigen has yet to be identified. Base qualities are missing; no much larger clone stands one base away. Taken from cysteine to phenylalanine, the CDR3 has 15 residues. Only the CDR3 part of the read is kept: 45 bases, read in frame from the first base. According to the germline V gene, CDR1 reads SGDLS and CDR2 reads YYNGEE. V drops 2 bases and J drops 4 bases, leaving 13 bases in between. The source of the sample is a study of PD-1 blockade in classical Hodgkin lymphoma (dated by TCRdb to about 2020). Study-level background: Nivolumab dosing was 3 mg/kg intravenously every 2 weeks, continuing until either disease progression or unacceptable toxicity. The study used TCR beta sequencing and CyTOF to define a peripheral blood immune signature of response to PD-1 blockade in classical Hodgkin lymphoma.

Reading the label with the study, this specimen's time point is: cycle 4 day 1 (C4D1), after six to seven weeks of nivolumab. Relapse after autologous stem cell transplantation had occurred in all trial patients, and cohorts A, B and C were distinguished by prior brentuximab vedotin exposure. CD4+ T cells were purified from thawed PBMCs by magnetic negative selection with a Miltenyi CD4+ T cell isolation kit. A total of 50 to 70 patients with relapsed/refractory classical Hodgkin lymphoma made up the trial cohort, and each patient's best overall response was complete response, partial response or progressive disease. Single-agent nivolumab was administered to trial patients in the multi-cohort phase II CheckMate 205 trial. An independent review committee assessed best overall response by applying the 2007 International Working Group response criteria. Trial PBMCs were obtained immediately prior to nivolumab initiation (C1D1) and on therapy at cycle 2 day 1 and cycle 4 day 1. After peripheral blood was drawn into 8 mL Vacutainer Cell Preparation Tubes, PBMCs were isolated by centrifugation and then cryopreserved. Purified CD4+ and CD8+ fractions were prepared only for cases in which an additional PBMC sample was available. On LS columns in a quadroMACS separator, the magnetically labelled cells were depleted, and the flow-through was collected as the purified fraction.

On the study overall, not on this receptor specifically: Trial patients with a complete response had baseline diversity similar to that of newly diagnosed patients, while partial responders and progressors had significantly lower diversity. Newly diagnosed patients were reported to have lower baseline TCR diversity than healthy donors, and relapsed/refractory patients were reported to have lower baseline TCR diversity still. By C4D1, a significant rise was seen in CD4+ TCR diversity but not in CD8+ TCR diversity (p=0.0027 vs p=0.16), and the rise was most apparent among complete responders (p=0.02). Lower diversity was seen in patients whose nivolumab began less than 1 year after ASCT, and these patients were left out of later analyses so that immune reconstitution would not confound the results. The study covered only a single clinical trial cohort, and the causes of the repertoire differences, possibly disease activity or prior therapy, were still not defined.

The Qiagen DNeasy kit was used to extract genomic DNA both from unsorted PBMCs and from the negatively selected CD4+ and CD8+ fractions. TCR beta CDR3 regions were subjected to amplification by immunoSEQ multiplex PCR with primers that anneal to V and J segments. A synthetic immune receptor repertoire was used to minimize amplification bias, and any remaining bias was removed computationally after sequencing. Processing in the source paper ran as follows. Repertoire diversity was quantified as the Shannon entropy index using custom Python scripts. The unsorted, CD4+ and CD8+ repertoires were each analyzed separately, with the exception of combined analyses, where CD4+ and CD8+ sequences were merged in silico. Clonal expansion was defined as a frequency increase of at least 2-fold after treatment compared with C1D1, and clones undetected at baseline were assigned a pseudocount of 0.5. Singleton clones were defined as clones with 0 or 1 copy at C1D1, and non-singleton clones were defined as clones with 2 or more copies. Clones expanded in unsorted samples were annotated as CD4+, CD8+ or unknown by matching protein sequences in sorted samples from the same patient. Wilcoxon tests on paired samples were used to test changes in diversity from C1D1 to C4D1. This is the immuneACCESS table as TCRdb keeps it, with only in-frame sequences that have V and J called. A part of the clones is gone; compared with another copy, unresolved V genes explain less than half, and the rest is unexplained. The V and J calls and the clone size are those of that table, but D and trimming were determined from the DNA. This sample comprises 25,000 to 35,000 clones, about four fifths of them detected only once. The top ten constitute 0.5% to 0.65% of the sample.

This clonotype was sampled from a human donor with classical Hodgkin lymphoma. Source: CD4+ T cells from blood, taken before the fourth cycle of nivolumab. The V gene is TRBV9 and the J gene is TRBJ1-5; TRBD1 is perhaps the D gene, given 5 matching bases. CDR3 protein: CASSVLGDENQPQHF. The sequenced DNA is TGTGCCAGCAGCGTTTTGGGGGACGAAAATCAGCCCCAGCATTTT.